This T cell receptor beta chain was sequenced for a study of T cell responses to AZD1222 COVID-19 vaccine. With V trimmed by 3 bases and J by 1 base, 5 bases remained unmatched. This CDR3 comprises 16 residues. Germline-derived CDR1 and CDR2 are MNHEY and SVGEGT. Clones were read by immunoSEQ multiplex PCR, and TCRdb kept only the in-frame ones, dropping some. The table shows about 86,000 clones, with roughly 90% occurring only once. The TCR was taken from an adult in good health. The starting material was peripheral blood, obtained on day 0 of AZD1222 vaccination. The chain is built from TRBV6-2 or TRBV6-3 and TRBJ2-2; TRBD1 matches at 7 bases. The CDR3 DNA reads as TGTGCCAGCAGTTATGGTAGGACAGGGAACACCGGGGAGCTGTTTTTT. Encoded protein: CASSYGRTGNTGELFF.